Below, 13 T cell receptor beta chains from the same sample are listed, as sequenced in a study of beta chain features in type 1 diabetes (dated by TCRdb to 2017 to 2018). What the work shows at the level of the full study, not this receptor alone: Type 1 diabetes patients showed a moderate but significant shortening of TCRB CDR3 length in all four CD4+ subsets.

The antigens of these receptors remain unknown. Libraries were prepared through the immunoSEQ multiplex PCR assay. The High Capacity cDNA Reverse Transcription Kit was used to reverse transcribe all of the isolated RNA, meaning that expressed TCRB transcripts were what got sequenced. TCRdb provides this immuneACCESS table in a form limited to in-frame rearrangements. Some clones are lacking; in checked studies, under half of them reflect an unresolved V gene, and why the rest are absent is not known. In all, the sample holds 630,000 or so clones, and over 11% of those were seen once. The ten largest make up 0.03% to 0.04% of the sample. Sample: naive CD4+ T cells from blood. The sample's cell subset or site, from its label and the paper: true naive CD4+ T cells. Receptors originate from a man younger than 35 with type 1 diabetes.

The chain has TRBV5-4 and TRBJ2-3; no clear D. In germline, CDR1 is SGHNT, CDR2 YYREEE (reference sequence). Trimming left V 0 bases short and J 1 base short, with 6 bases between. The CDR3 totals 14 residues. The CDR3 is CASSLAFRTDTQYF. CDR3 nucleotides: TGTGCCAGCAGCTTGGCATTCCGCACAGATACGCAGTATTTT.

This clone has only a few counts. The J gene is TRBJ2-1, the V gene TRBV10-3, with D tentatively TRBD1 (5 bases). V was pared by 7 bases and J by 6 bases, with 10 bases between. The CDR3 length is 12 residues. Germline V gives CDR1 ENHRY, CDR2 SYGVKD. The CDR3 DNA reads as TGTGCCATCACTCAGGGTGGCAATGAGCAGTTCTTC. This encodes CAITQGGNEQFF.

The table lists this clone with a few counts. This chain joins TRBV18 and TRBJ1-1; 7 bases map to TRBD1. V dropped 4 bases and J dropped 12; count of bases not matched to a gene: 8. This CDR3 region has 12 residues. Germline V lookup: CDR1 KGHSH, CDR2 LQKENI. CDR3 in DNA: TGTGCCAGCTCACGTGGGGGACAGTGGACTTTCTTT. Its protein product is CASSRGGQWTFF.

This clone was seen a handful of times. The rearrangement joins TRBV7-3 to TRBJ2-1; TRBD2 agrees at 9 bases. Germline values: CDR1 SGHTA, CDR2 FQGTGA. Trimming removed 4 bases from V and 8 bases from J; junction bases left unmatched: 6. The length of the CDR3 is 14 residues. The CDR3 region is CASSYDSGGYEQFF. CDR3 bases: TGTGCCAGCAGCTACGATAGCGGGGGTTATGAGCAGTTCTTC.

The chain recombines TRBV15 with TRBJ1-3; D not certain. This CDR3 contains 17 residues. Trimming took off 0 bases at V and 4 bases at J, with 16 bases between the two ends. The germline V gene has CDR1 LNHNV and CDR2 YYDKDF (reference sequence). CDR3: CATSRDSPYRQGNTIYF. DNA for the CDR3: TGTGCCACCAGCAGAGATAGTCCATATCGCCAGGGAAACACCATATATTTT.

A note on this clone: The same CDR3 can be traced to other DNA sequences in this sample. The chain links TRBV20-1 to TRBJ2-5; D ambiguous. This CDR3 has 10 amino acids. Germline CDR1 and CDR2: DFQATT and SNEGSKA (reference sequence). Deletions cut 5 bases from V and 1 base from J, with 2 bases between. Written as DNA, the CDR3 is TGCAGTGCTCGCCAAGAGACCCAGTACTTC. Its protein is CSARQETQYF.

This clone has only a few counts. The chain is built from TRBV2 and TRBJ2-3; 7 bases fit TRBD1. The germline V gene has CDR1 SNHLY and CDR2 FYNNEI. The CDR3 runs 16 residues. Losses at the gene ends were 6 bases for V and 2 bases for J; bases not matched to a gene: 11. The CDR3 reads CASSGLAGTVTDTQYF. The DNA of the CDR3 is TGTGCCAGCAGCGGCCTAGCCGGGACAGTCACAGATACGCAGTATTTT.

CDR3 nucleotides: TGCAGAACCCGCGACGGCTCGACCGGTGAAGCTTTCTTT. Translation gives CRTRDGSTGEAFF. The rearrangement uses TRBV29-1 and TRBJ1-1; unclear D gene. Germline V gene sequence: CDR1 SQVTM, CDR2 ANQGSEA. The CDR3 spans 13 residues. Full variable domain (missing parts from reference TRBV29-1 and TRBJ1-1): SAVISQKPSRDICQRGTSLTIQCQVDSQVTMMFWYRQQPGQSLTLIATANQGSEATYESGFVIDKFPISRPNLTFSTLTVSNMSPEDSSIYLCRTRDGSTGEAFFGQGTRLTVV.

This chain uses TRBV2 with TRBJ2-7; 10 bases match TRBD1. The trim removed 8 bases at V and 6 bases at J, leaving 7 bases unmatched. Germline assignment: CDR1 SNHLY and CDR2 FYNNEI. The CDR3 extends over 13 amino acids. CDR3: CASGDRDRGEQYF. CDR3 bases: TGTGCCAGCGGAGACAGGGACAGGGGCGAGCAGTACTTC.

The table lists this clone with a few counts. In the same sample, other DNA sequences code for this CDR3. The chain uses TRBV29-1 and TRBJ2-5; TRBD1 matches 8 bases. The germline V gene encodes CDR1 SQVTM and CDR2 ANQGSEA. The CDR3 is made up of 13 amino acids. The J segment lost 5 bases and the V segment lost 6 bases, leaving 8 bases of the junction unmatched. Here the CDR3 reads CSVGQGAGETQYF. As DNA, the CDR3 is TGCAGCGTGGGGCAGGGGGCAGGGGAGACCCAGTACTTC. Filled out from reference TRBV29-1 and TRBJ2-5, the complete variable domain reads SAVISQKPSRDICQRGTSLTIQCQVDSQVTMMFWYRQQPGQSLTLIATANQGSEATYESGFVIDKFPISRPNLTFSTLTVSNMSPEDSSIYLCSVGQGAGETQYFGPGTRLLVL.

Only a few counts were recorded for this clone. The V and J genes are TRBV28 and TRBJ2-7, with a weak D call TRBD1 (6 bases). CDR1 is MDHEN and CDR2 is SYDVKM in the germline V gene. V was shortened by 6 bases and J by 0 bases, with 15 bases between the two germline ends. This CDR3 is built from 15 residues. The CDR3, as DNA: TGTGCCAGCAGCAGGACAGTCTTCCTCTCCTACGAGCAGTACTTC. Its protein product is CASSRTVFLSYEQYF.

Only a few counts were recorded for this clone. The rearrangement links TRBV10-3 to TRBJ1-1; maybe TRBD1 (5 bases). V shed 8 bases and J shed 2 bases, with 12 bases lying between them. CDR3 size: 13 residues. From germline, CDR1 is ENHRY and CDR2 SYGVKD. The CDR3 DNA follows: TGTGCCATCCAGGGTTCTGGAAACACTGAAGCTTTCTTT. Translation: CAIQGSGNTEAFF.

This clone has a handful of counts. This chain links TRBV6-5 with TRBJ2-2; no clear D. The CDR3 totals 12 residues. Trimming left V 6 bases short and J 7 bases short, with 9 bases between. Germline assignment: CDR1 MNHEY and CDR2 SVGAGI. The CDR3 protein is CASRTRYGELFF. In DNA, the CDR3 is TGTGCCAGCAGAACACGATACGGGGAGCTGTTTTTT.